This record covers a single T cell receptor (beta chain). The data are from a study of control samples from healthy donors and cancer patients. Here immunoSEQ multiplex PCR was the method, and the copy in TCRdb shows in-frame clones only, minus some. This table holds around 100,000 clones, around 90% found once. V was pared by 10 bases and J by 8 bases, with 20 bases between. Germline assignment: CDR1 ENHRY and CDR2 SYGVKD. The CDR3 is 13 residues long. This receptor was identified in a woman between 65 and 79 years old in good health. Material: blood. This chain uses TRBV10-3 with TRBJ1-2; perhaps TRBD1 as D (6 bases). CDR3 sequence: CANKATGRGGYTF. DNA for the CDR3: TGTGCCAACAAGGCTACAGGGAGAGGAGGCTACACCTTC.